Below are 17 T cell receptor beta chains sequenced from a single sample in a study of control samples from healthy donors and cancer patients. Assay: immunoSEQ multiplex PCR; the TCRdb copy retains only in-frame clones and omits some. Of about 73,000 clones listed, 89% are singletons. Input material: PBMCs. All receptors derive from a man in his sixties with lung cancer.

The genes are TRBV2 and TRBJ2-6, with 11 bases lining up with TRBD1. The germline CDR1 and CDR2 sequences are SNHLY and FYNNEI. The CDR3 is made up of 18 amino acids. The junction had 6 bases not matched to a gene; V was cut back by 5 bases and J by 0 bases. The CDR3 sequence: CASSRTGGSYSGANVLTF. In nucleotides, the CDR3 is TGTGCCAGCAGTCGGACAGGGGGCTCCTACTCTGGGGCCAACGTCCTGACTTTC. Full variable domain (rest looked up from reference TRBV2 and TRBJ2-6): EPEVTQTPSHQVTQMGQEVILRCVPISNHLYFYWYRQILGQKVEFLVSFYNNEISEKSEIFDDQFSVERPDGSNFTLKIRSTKLEDSAMYFCASSRTGGSYSGANVLTFGAGSRLTVL.

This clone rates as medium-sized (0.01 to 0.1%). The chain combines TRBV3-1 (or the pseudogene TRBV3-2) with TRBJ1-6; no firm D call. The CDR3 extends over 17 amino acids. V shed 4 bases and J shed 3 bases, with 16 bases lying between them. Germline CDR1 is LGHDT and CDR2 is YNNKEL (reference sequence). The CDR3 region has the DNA TGTGCCAGCAGCCCCAGGATAGGCGGGGTCTATAATTCACCCCTCCACTTT. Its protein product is CASSPRIGGVYNSPLHF.

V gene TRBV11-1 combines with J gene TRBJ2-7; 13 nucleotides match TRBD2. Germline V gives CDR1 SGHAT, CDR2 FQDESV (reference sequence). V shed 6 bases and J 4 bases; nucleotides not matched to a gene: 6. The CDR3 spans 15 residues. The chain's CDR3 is CASSKKGLAGYEQYF. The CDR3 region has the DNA TGTGCCAGCAGTAAAAAGGGACTAGCGGGGTACGAGCAGTACTTC.

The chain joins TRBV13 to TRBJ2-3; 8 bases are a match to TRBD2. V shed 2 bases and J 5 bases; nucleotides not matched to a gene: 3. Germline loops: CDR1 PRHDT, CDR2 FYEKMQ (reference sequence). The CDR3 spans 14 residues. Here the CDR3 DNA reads TGTGCCAGCAGCTTAAGAAGCGGGGGAGATACGCAGTATTTT. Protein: CASSLRSGGDTQYF.

The CDR3: CASSFPPGTEDMNGYTF. As DNA, the CDR3 is TGTGCCAGCAGCTTTCCCCCCGGGACAGAAGATATGAATGGCTACACCTTC. The J gene is TRBJ1-2, the V gene TRBV7-9; 7 bases match TRBD1. CDR1 SEHNR and CDR2 FQNEAQ come from the germline V gene (reference sequence). Trimming took 3 bases from V and 6 from J; bases not matched to a gene: 16. The CDR3 contains 17 residues.

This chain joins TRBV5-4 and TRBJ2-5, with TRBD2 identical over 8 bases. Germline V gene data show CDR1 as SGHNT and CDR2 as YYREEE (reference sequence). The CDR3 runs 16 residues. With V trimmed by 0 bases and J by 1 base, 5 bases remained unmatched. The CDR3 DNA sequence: TGTGCCAGCAGCTTGGACCCCGGGGGGGCCCAAGAGACCCAGTACTTC. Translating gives CASSLDPGGAQETQYF. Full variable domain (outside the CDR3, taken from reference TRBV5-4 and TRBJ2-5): ETGVTQSPTHLIKTRGQQVTLRCSSQSGHNTVSWYQQALGQGPQFIFQYYREEENGRGNFPPRFSGLQFPNYSSELNVNALELDDSALYLCASSLDPGGAQETQYFGPGTRLLVL.

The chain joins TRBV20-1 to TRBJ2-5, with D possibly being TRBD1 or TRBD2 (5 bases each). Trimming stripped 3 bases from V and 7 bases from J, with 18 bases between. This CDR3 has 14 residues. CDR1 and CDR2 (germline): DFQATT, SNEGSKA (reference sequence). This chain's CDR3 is CSASSGTPLGTQYF. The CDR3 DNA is TGCAGTGCTAGTTCCGGGACGCCGTTAGGGACCCAGTACTTC.

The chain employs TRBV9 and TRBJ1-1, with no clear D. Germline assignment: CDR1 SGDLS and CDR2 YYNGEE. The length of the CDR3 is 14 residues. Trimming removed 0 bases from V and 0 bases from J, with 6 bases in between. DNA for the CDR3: TGTGCCAGCAGCGTAGACAGTTTGAACACTGAAGCTTTCTTT. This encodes CASSVDSLNTEAFF.

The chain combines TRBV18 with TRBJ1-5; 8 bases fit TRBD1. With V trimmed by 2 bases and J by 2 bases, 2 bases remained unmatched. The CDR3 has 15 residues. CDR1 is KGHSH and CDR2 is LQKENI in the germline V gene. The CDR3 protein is CASSPRTGRNQPQHF. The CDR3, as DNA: TGTGCCAGCTCACCAAGGACAGGGCGCAATCAGCCCCAGCATTTT.

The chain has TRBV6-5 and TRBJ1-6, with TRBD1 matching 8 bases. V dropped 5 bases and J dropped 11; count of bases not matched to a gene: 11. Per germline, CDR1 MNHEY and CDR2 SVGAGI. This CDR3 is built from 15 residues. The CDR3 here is CASSLSGTGGPPLHF. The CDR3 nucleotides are TGTGCCAGCAGTCTGTCCGGGACAGGCGGCCCACCCCTCCACTTT.

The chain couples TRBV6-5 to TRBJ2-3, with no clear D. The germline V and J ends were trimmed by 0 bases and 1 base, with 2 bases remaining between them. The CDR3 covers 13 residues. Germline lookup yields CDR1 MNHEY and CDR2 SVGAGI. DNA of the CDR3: TGTGCCAGCAGTTACTCCGGCACAGATACGCAGTATTTT. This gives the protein CASSYSGTDTQYF.

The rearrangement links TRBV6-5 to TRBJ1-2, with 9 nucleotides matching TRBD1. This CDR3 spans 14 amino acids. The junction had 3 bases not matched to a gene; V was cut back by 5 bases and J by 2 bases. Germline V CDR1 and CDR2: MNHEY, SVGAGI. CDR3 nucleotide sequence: TGTGCCAGCAGTCCACAGGGGGCAAACTATGGCTACACCTTC. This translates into CASSPQGANYGYTF.

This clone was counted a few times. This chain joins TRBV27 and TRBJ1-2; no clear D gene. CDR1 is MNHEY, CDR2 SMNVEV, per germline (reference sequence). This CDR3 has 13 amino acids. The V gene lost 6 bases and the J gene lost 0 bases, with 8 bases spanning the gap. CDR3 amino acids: CASRSQPNYGYTF. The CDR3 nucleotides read TGTGCCAGCAGATCGCAACCTAACTATGGCTACACCTTC.

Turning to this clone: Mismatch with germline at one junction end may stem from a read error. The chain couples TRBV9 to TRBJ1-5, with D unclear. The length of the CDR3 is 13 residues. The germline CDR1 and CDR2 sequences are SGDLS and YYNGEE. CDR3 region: CASSVDSHQPQHF. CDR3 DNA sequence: TGTGCCAGCAGCGTAGATAGCCATCAGCCCCAGCATTTT.

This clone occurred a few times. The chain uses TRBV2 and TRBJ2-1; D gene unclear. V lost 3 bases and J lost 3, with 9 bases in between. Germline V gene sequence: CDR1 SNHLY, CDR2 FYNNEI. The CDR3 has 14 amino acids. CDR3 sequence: CASSEGRVYNEQFF. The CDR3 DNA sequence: TGTGCCAGCAGTGAGGGTAGAGTCTACAATGAGCAGTTCTTC.

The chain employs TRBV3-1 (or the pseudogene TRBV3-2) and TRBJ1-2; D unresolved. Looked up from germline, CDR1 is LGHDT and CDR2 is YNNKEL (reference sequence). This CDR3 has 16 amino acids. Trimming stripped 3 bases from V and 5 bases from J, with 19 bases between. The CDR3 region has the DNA TGTGCCAGCAGCCAGCAGTTGGCAGGAGTGCGATATGGCTACACCTTC. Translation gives CASSQQLAGVRYGYTF.

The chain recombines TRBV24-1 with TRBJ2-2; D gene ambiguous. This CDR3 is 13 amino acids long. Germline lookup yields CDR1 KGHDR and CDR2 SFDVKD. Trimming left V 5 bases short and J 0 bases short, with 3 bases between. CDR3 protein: CATSASNTGELFF. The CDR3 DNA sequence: TGTGCCACCAGTGCTTCGAACACCGGGGAGCTGTTTTTT.